The clone carrying this T cell receptor (beta chain) was observed a few times. Original data processing: Estimation of nucleated cell counts relied on the amplification of reference gene primers. Clones were read by immunoSEQ multiplex PCR, and TCRdb kept only the in-frame ones, dropping some. D and trimming come from the DNA, and the V and J calls and clone size come from that table. The sample lists 100,000 or so clones, over 70% occurring once. This sample was taken from a study of blood T cell repertoires in COVID-19. Study context: Spain, Italy and the United States supplied samples that represented acute and convalescent COVID-19. PBMCs, B-cell-depleted T cells, or T cells provided the cDNA or gDNA that made up the material.

The receptor's source is a human donor in a cohort sampled during active COVID-19. Sequenced input: peripheral blood.

The CDR3 loop reads CASSLRGYNEQFF. For the CDR3, the DNA is TGTGCCAGCAGCTTACGCGGTTACAATGAGCAGTTCTTC. The chain joins TRBV11-3 to TRBJ2-1, with D unclear. Trimming removed 2 bases from V and 4 bases from J, with 6 bases in between. This CDR3 is 13 amino acids long. Germline-derived CDR1 and CDR2 are SGHNT and YENEEA.